Below, 4 T cell receptor beta chains from the same sample are listed, as sequenced in a study of radiotherapy plus CTLA-4 blockade in lung cancer. TCRdb's table, derived via immunoSEQ multiplex PCR, lists solely in-frame clones and lacks some. The sample includes tens of thousands of clones, less than 85% seen only once; the top ten take about 9%. Source: peripheral blood, taken from a patient treated with radiotherapy plus ipilimumab. Source of these receptors: a human donor with non-small cell lung cancer who had stable disease on radiotherapy plus ipilimumab.

The chain employs TRBV7-9 and TRBJ1-1; D remains unclear. CDR1 is SEHNR and CDR2 is FQNEAQ in the germline V gene (reference sequence). Between the trimmed V and J ends, which lost 2 bases and 2 bases, there was a span of 15 bases. This CDR3 is 16 amino acids long. The CDR3 protein is CASSLNGGRPNTEAFF. CDR3 bases: TGTGCCAGCAGCTTAAACGGCGGCCGGCCAAACACTGAAGCTTTCTTT. Complete variable domain (other parts from reference TRBV7-9 and TRBJ1-1): DTGVSQNPRHKITKRGQNVTFRCDPISEHNRLYWYRQTLGQGPEFLTYFQNEAQLEKSRLLSDRFSAERPKGSFSTLEIQRTEQGDSAMYLCASSLNGGRPNTEAFFGQGTRLTVV.

CDR3 DNA sequence: TGTGCCAGCTCACCTCTCGCGTTAGCGGGGGGGATGAATGAGCAGTTCTTC. It specifies CASSPLALAGGMNEQFF. J is TRBJ2-1 and V is TRBV18, with TRBD2 matching 11 bases. This CDR3 has 17 residues. V dropped 3 bases and J dropped 7; count of bases not matched to a gene: 11. CDR1 and CDR2 from the germline V gene are KGHSH and LQKENI. Full variable domain (missing parts from reference TRBV18 and TRBJ2-1): NAGVMQNPRHLVRRRGQEARLRCSPMKGHSHVYWYRQLPEEGLKFMVYLQKENIIDESGMPKERFSAEFPKEGPSILRIQQVVRGDSAAYFCASSPLALAGGMNEQFFGPGTRLTVL.

The V gene is TRBV4-1, the J gene TRBJ1-6, with a tentative D call TRBD1 (5 bases). Between the trimmed V and J ends, which lost 0 bases and 7 bases, there was a span of 19 bases. In germline, CDR1 is MGHRA, CDR2 YSYEKL. This CDR3 spans 18 amino acids. The CDR3 is CASSQDPSGFARNSPLHF. CDR3 nucleotides: TGCGCCAGCAGCCAAGATCCTTCAGGGTTTGCCCGAAATTCACCCCTCCACTTT.

V usage is TRBV6-4 and J usage is TRBJ1-2; D is undetermined. From germline, CDR1 is MRHNA and CDR2 SNTAGT. V lost 0 bases and J lost 8, with 13 bases in between. This CDR3 spans 14 amino acids. As DNA, the CDR3 is TGTGCCAGCAGTGACTCGGATGGTGGCCACGGCTACACCTTC. Its protein product is CASSDSDGGHGYTF.